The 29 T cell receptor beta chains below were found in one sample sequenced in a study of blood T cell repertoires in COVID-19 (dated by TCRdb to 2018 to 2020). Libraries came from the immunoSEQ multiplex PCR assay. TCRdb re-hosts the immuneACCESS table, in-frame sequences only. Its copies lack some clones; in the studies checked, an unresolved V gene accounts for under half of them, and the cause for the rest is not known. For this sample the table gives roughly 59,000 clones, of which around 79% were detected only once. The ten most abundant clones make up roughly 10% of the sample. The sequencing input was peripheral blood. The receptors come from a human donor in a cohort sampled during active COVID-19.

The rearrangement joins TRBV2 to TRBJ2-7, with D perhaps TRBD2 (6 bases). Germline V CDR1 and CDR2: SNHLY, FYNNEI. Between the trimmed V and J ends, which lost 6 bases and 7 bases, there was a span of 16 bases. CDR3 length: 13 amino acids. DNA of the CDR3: TGTGCCAGCAGCCCCGGGCCGCGGGGTGAGCAGTACTTC. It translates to CASSPGPRGEQYF.

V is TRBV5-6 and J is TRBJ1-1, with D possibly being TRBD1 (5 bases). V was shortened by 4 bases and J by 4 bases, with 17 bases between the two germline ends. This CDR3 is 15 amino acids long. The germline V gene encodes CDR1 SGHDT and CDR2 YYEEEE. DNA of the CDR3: TGTGCCAGCAGCGTAGTGCCTGGGGGGAGCACTGAAGCTTTCTTT. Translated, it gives CASSVVPGGSTEAFF.

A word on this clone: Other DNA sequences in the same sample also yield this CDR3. The CDR3 sequence: CASSPRQAVAYGYTF. The CDR3 bases are TGTGCCAGCAGCCCAAGACAGGCGGTCGCCTATGGCTACACCTTC. The chain is built from TRBV7-9 and TRBJ1-2, with D possibly being TRBD1 (6 bases). V was clipped by 5 bases and J by 4 bases, with 17 bases between them. The CDR3 covers 15 residues. Germline CDR1 and CDR2: SEHNR and FQNEAQ (reference sequence).

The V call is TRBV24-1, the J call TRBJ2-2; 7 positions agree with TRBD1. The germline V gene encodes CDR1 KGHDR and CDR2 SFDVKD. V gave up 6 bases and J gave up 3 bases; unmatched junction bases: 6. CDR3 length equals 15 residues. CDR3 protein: CATSNGDRYTGELFF. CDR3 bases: TGTGCCACCAGTAACGGGGACAGATACACCGGGGAGCTGTTTTTT.

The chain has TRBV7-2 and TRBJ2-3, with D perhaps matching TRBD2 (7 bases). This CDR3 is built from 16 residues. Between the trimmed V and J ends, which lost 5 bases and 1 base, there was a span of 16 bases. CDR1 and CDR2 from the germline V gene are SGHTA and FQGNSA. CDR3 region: CASSPRGGSGTDTQYF. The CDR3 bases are TGTGCCAGCAGCCCCAGGGGCGGGAGCGGCACAGATACGCAGTATTTT.

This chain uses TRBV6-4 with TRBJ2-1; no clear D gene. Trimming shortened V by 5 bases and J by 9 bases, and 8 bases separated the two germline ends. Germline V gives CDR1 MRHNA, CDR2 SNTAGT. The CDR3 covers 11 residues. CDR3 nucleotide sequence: TGTGCCAGCAGTTCGGGTCTTGAGCAGTTCTTC. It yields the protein CASSSGLEQFF.

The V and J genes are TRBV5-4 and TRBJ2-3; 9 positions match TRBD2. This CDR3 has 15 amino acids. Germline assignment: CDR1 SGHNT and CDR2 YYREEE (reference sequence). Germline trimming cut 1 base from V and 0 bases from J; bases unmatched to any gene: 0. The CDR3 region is CASSLTSGSTDTQYF. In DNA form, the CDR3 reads TGTGCCAGCAGCTTGACTAGCGGGAGCACAGATACGCAGTATTTT.

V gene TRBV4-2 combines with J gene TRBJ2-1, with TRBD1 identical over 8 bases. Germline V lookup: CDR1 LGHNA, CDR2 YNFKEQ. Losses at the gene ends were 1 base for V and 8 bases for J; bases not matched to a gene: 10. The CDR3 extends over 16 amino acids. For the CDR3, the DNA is TGTGCCAGCAGCCAAGCAGGGGGCCAAACGCGCGATGAGCAGTTCTTC. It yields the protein CASSQAGGQTRDEQFF.

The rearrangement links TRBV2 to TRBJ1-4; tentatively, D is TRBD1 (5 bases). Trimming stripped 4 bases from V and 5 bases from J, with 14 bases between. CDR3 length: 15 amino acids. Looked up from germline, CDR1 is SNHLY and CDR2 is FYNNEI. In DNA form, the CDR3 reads TGTGCCAGCAGTGGGAACAGGAACTCCAATGAAAAACTGTTTTTT. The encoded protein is CASSGNRNSNEKLFF. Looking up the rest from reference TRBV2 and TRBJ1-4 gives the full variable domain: EPEVTQTPSHQVTQMGQEVILRCVPISNHLYFYWYRQILGQKVEFLVSFYNNEISEKSEIFDDQFSVERPDGSNFTLKIRSTKLEDSAMYFCASSGNRNSNEKLFFGSGTQLSVL.

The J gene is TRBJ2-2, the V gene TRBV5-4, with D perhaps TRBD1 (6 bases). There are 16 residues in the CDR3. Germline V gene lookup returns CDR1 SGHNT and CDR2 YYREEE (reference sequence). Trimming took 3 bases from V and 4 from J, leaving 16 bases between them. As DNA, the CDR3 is TGTGCCAGCAGCTCTCACTCCGACAGGCTCACCGGGGAGCTGTTTTTT. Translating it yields CASSSHSDRLTGELFF.

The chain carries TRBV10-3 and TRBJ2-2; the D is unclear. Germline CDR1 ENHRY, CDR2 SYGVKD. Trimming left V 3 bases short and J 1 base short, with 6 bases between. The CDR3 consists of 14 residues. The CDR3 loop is CAISEIGNTGELFF. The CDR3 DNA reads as TGTGCCATCAGTGAAATCGGGAACACCGGGGAGCTGTTTTTT.

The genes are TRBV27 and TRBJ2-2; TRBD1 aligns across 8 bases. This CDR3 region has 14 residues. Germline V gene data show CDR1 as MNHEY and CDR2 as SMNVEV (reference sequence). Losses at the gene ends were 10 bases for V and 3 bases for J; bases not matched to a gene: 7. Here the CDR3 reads CATGYRGYTGELFF. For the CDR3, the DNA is TGTGCCACGGGGTACAGGGGGTACACCGGGGAGCTGTTTTTT.

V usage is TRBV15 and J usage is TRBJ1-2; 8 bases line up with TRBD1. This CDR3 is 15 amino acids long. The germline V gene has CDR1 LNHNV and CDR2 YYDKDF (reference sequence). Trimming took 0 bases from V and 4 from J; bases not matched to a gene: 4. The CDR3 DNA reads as TGTGCCACCAGCAGAGATGACAGGGGCAGCTATGGCTACACCTTC. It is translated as CATSRDDRGSYGYTF.

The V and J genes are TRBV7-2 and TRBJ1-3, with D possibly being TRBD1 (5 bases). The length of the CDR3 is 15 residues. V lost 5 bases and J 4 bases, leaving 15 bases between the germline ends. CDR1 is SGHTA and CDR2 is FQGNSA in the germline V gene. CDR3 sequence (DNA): TGTGCCAGCAGCCCCCCAGGGTCCGGCGGAAACACCATATATTTT. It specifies CASSPPGSGGNTIYF.

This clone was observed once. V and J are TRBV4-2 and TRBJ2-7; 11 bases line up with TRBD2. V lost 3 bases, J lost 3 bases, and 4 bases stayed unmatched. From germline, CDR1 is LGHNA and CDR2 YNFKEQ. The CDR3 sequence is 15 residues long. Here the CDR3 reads CASSQTGTSGYEQYF. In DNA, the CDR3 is TGTGCCAGCAGCCAGACCGGGACTAGCGGCTACGAGCAGTACTTC.

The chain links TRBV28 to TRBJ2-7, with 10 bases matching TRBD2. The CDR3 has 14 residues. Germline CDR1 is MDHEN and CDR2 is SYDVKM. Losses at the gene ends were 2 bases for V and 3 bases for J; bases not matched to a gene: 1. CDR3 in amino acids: CASSLGTSDYEQYF. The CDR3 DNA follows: TGTGCCAGCAGTTTAGGGACTAGCGACTACGAGCAGTACTTC.

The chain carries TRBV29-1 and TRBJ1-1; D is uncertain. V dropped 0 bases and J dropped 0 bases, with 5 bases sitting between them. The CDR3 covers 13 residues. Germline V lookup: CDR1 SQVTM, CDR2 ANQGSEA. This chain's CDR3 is CSVEDGVNTEAFF. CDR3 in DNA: TGCAGCGTTGAAGACGGTGTGAACACTGAAGCTTTCTTT.

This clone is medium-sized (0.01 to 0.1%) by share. CDR3 amino acids: CASSQALAREGPGANVLTF. The CDR3 DNA reads as TGTGCCAGCAGCCAAGCTCTGGCCCGGGAGGGCCCTGGGGCCAACGTCCTGACTTTC. J is TRBJ2-6 and V is TRBV4-2; TRBD2 agrees at 8 bases. The CDR3 loop spans 19 amino acids. J was trimmed by 2 bases and V by 1 base; bases with no gene match: 10. The germline CDR1 and CDR2 sequences are LGHNA and YNFKEQ.

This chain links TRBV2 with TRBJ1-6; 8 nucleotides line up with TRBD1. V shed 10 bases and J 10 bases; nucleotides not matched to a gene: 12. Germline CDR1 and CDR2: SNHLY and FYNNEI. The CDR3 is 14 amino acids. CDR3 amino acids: CATRKDRGESPLHF. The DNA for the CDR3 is TGTGCCACCAGAAAAGACAGGGGAGAATCACCCCTCCACTTT.

The CDR3 nucleotides read TGCAGCATCACCCTCGGGTGGGCTGAAGCTTTCTTT. Protein sequence: CSITLGWAEAFF. The chain couples TRBV29-1 to TRBJ1-1; no clear D. Trimming took 8 bases from V and 6 from J, leaving 16 bases between them. CDR3 length equals 12 residues. The V gene's germline CDR1 is SQVTM and CDR2 ANQGSEA.

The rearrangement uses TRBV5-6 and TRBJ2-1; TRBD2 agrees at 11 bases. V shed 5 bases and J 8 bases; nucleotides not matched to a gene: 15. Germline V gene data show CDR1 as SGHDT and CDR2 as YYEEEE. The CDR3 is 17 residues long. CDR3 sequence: CASSFRALAGVGYEQFF. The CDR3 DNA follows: TGTGCCAGCAGTTTTCGAGCACTAGCGGGAGTGGGCTATGAGCAGTTCTTC.

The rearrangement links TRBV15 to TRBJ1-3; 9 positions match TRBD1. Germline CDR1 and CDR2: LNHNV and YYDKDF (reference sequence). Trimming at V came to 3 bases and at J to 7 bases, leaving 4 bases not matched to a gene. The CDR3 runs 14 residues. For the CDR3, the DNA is TGTGCCACCAGCAGGGACAGGGGATCCAACACCATATATTTT. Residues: CATSRDRGSNTIYF.

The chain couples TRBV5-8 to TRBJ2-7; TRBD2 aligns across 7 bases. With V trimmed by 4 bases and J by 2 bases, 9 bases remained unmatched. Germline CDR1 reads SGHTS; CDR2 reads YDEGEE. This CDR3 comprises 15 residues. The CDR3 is CASSARGGITYEQYF. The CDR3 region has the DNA TGTGCCAGCAGCGCCCGGGGAGGGATTACCTACGAGCAGTACTTC.

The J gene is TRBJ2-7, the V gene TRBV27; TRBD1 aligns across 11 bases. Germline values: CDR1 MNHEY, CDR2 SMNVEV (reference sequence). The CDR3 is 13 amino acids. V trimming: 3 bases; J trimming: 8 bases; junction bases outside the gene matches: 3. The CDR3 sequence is CASSLDRGLQQYF. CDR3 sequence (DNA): TGTGCCAGCAGTTTGGACAGGGGGCTTCAGCAGTACTTC.

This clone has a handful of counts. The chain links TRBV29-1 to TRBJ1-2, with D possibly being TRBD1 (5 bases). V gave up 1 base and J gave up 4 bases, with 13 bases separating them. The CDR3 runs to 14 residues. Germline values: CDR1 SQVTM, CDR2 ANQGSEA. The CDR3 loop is CSVEGARALYGYTF. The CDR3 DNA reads TGCAGCGTTGAAGGGGCCAGGGCCCTCTATGGCTACACCTTC.

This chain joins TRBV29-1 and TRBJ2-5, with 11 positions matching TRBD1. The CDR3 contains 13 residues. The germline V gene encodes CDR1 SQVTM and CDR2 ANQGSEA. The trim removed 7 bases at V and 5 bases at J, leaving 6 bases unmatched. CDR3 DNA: TGCAGCGGTGGACAGGGGGCGGGGGAGACCCAGTACTTC. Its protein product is CSGGQGAGETQYF.

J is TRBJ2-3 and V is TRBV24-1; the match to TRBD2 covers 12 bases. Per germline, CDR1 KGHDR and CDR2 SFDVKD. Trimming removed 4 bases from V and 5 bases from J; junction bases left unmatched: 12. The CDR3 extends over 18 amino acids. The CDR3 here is CATSEATSGSGAGDTQYF. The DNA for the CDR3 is TGTGCCACCAGTGAGGCGACTAGCGGGAGTGGTGCGGGAGATACGCAGTATTTT.

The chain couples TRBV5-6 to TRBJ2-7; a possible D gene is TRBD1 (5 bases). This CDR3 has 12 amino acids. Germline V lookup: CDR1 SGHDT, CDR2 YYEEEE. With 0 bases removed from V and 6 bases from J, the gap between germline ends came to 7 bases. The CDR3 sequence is CASSLGQTEQYF. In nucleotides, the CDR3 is TGTGCCAGCAGCTTGGGACAGACCGAGCAGTACTTC.

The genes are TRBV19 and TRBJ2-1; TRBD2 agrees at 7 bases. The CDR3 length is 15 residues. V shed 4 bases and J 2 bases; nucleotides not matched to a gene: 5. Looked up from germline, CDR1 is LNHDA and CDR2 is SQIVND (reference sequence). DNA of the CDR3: TGTGCCAGTAGTAATATTGCGGGGGCCTACAATGAGCAGTTCTTC. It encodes CASSNIAGAYNEQFF.